The 15 T cell receptor beta chains listed next were all sequenced from one sample in a study of cytomegalovirus exposure and HLA in healthy donors. 60 Vbeta and 13 Jbeta primers were used in PCR. Data came from immunoSEQ multiplex PCR; TCRdb stores just in-frame clones and leaves some out. The sample table includes more than 95,000 clones. Material: PBMCs. The receptor source for this set is a middle-aged man in good health and CMV-seronegative.

This chain links TRBV27 with TRBJ1-1; no firm D call. V lost 5 bases, J lost 0 bases, and 19 bases lay in between. The germline V gene has CDR1 MNHEY and CDR2 SMNVEV (reference sequence). The CDR3 runs 17 residues. DNA for the CDR3: TGTGCCAGCAGTCGTCAAGCCGGTCACCGCATGAACACTGAAGCTTTCTTT. Protein sequence: CASSRQAGHRMNTEAFF.

The V call is TRBV5-5, the J call TRBJ1-5; 7 positions match TRBD1. V was clipped by 1 base and J by 5 bases; unmatched bases: 3. CDR1 and CDR2 (germline): SGHKS, YYEKEE (reference sequence). This CDR3 has 14 residues. CDR3 in amino acids: CASSLLQGDQPQHF. The CDR3 nucleotides are TGTGCCAGCAGCTTGTTGCAGGGGGATCAGCCCCAGCATTTT.

The genes are TRBV14 and TRBJ1-2, with D perhaps matching TRBD1 (6 bases). The V end lost 5 bases, the J end lost 0 bases, and 10 bases lay between the germline ends. From germline, CDR1 is SGHDN and CDR2 FVKESK. The CDR3 length is 14 residues. The CDR3 DNA is TGTGCCAGCAGCGTGGGGGCAGCTAACTATGGCTACACCTTC. This codes for CASSVGAANYGYTF.

V and J are TRBV27 and TRBJ2-3; 12 bases are a match to TRBD2. Germline V gives CDR1 MNHEY, CDR2 SMNVEV (reference sequence). The CDR3 runs 14 residues. After removal of 5 bases from V and 8 bases from J, the junction contained 5 bases not matched to a gene. In DNA, the CDR3 is TGTGCCAGCAGTCCCGGGACTAGCGGGCTTACGCAGTATTTT. This encodes CASSPGTSGLTQYF.

The chain employs TRBV30 and TRBJ1-5; D is undetermined. The germline V and J ends were trimmed by 0 bases and 4 bases, with 10 bases remaining between them. The CDR3 is made up of 14 amino acids. Germline V gives CDR1 GTSNPN, CDR2 SVGIG (reference sequence). The CDR3: CAWSVGPGNQPQHF. The CDR3 coding sequence is TGTGCCTGGAGTGTAGGGCCGGGGAATCAGCCCCAGCATTTT.

This chain connects TRBV6-5 to TRBJ2-3; the D gene is possibly TRBD2 (6 bases). CDR1 MNHEY and CDR2 SVGAGI come from the germline V gene. CDR3 length equals 14 residues. The V and J ends lost 6 bases and 1 base respectively, with 11 bases between them. The CDR3 DNA follows: TGTGCCAGCAGCACGGGACTTCGCACAGATACGCAGTATTTT. Translated, it gives CASSTGLRTDTQYF.

The chain employs TRBV28 and TRBJ2-1; tentatively, D is TRBD1 (5 bases). Germline V gene sequence: CDR1 MDHEN, CDR2 SYDVKM. Trimming took 5 bases from V and 4 from J, leaving 9 bases between them. The CDR3 extends over 13 amino acids. This chain's CDR3 is CASSKTVYNEQFF. CDR3 in DNA: TGTGCCAGCAGTAAGACAGTTTACAATGAGCAGTTCTTC.

The chain employs TRBV9 and TRBJ1-2; tentatively, D is TRBD1 (6 bases). CDR1 is SGDLS and CDR2 is YYNGEE in the germline V gene. Between the trimmed V and J ends, which lost 0 bases and 6 bases, there was a span of 15 bases. The CDR3 totals 15 residues. CDR3 bases: TGTGCCAGCAGCGTAGTTGTGGCAGGGGCTGATGGCTACACCTTC. The encoded protein is CASSVVVAGADGYTF.

The V gene is TRBV20-1, the J gene TRBJ2-5; D is possibly TRBD1 (5 bases). The J call may be faulty, since TRBJ2-7 better matches the DNA end. CDR1 is DFQATT, CDR2 SNEGSKA, per germline (reference sequence). The CDR3 is 11 amino acids. The CDR3 DNA sequence: TGCAGTGTCCTAGGGGTCTACGAGCAGTACTTC. Encoded protein: CSVLGVYEQYF.

The chain uses TRBV29-1 and TRBJ2-7, with 9 bases that match TRBD1. The length of the CDR3 is 13 residues. V shed 6 bases, J shed 9 bases, and the junction held 12 bases outside the gene matches. Germline-derived CDR1 and CDR2 are SQVTM and ANQGSEA. The CDR3 loop reads CSVTGTGFLGQYF. CDR3 sequence (DNA): TGCAGCGTAACCGGGACAGGGTTTTTAGGGCAGTACTTC.

The chain uses TRBV4-1 and TRBJ2-7, with 13 bases identical to TRBD2. V trimming: 1 base; J trimming: 3 bases; junction bases outside the gene matches: 3. The CDR3 consists of 16 residues. Germline lookup yields CDR1 MGHRA and CDR2 YSYEKL. CDR3: CASSQGTSGRVYEQYF. In nucleotides, the CDR3 is TGCGCCAGCAGCCAAGGGACTAGCGGGAGAGTCTACGAGCAGTACTTC.

The chain carries TRBV9 and TRBJ2-3; D might be TRBD2 (5 bases). V gave up 2 bases and J gave up 1 base, with 14 bases separating them. Germline V gene data show CDR1 as SGDLS and CDR2 as YYNGEE. CDR3 length: 16 amino acids. The CDR3 here is CASSVSASGRTDTQYF. The CDR3 DNA sequence: TGTGCCAGCAGCGTTAGTGCGAGCGGACGCACAGATACGCAGTATTTT.

V gene TRBV4-1 combines with J gene TRBJ2-7; 14 nucleotides match TRBD2. CDR1 is MGHRA and CDR2 is YSYEKL in the germline V gene. CDR3 length equals 17 residues. The J segment lost 0 bases and the V segment lost 6 bases, leaving 7 bases of the junction unmatched. DNA for the CDR3: TGCGCCAGCAGACGGACTAGCGGGGGGCCGAGCTCCTACGAGCAGTACTTC. Its protein product is CASRRTSGGPSSYEQYF.

The chain recombines TRBV7-9 with TRBJ2-1; D not certain. In germline, CDR1 is SEHNR, CDR2 FQNEAQ (reference sequence). Trimming cost V 1 base and J 8 bases, with 9 bases left between them. The CDR3 loop spans 13 amino acids. CDR3 in amino acids: CASSLVLVHEQFF. CDR3 in DNA: TGTGCCAGCAGCTTAGTCCTAGTCCATGAGCAGTTCTTC. Full variable domain (missing parts from reference TRBV7-9 and TRBJ2-1): DTGVSQNPRHKITKRGQNVTFRCDPISEHNRLYWYRQTLGQGPEFLTYFQNEAQLEKSRLLSDRFSAERPKGSFSTLEIQRTEQGDSAMYLCASSLVLVHEQFFGPGTRLTVL.

V and J are TRBV7-2 and TRBJ2-3, with 9 bases fitting TRBD2. This CDR3 region has 16 residues. Trimming took 5 bases from V and 5 from J; bases not matched to a gene: 11. CDR1 and CDR2 from the germline V gene are SGHTA and FQGNSA. For the CDR3, the DNA is TGTGCCAGCAGCGACCTAAAGCGGGGGGCCCTAGATACGCAGTATTTT. It specifies CASSDLKRGALDTQYF.